This TCR beta chain is from a study of CD8+CD57+ T cells in acquired aplastic anemia. TCR beta VDJ combinations and CDR3 sequences were profiled from genomic DNA. TCRdb passed the reads through MiXCR, listing each CDR3 protein once. The sample lists some 200,000 distinct CDR3 sequences, approximately 52% occurring once. The length of the CDR3 is 13 residues. From germline, CDR1 is SGHVS and CDR2 FNYEAQ. V was clipped by 5 bases and J by 7 bases; unmatched bases: 5. Patients picked for sequencing had shown CD8+CD57+ cell expansion detected by flow cytometry. The sequence was obtained from a human donor with aplastic anemia. Source material: sorted CD4+, CD8+, or CD8+CD57+ T cells (not recorded which) from PBMCs. V gene TRBV7-6 combines with J gene TRBJ1-2; 9 bases map to TRBD1. The CDR3, as DNA: TGTGCCAGCAGCATCGACAGGGGGACTGGCTACACCTTC. Residues: CASSIDRGTGYTF.